Presented here are 24 T cell receptor beta chains from one specimen sequenced in a study of T cells in Graves' hyperthyroidism and ophthalmopathy. TCR beta CDR3 regions were amplified from RNA transcripts. HTBI primers were employed in a first-round RT-PCR of the TCR CDR3. TCRdb redid the calling of the multiplex PCR reads with MiXCR, one entry per CDR3 protein. The sample contains around 700,000 distinct CDR3 sequences, around a third of which appear only once. The specimen was blood. These receptors were obtained from a woman between 35 and 50 years old with Graves' hyperthyroidism.

As concerns this clonotype: The CDR3 ends on some other residue instead of the conserved phenylalanine or tryptophan, so this is likely a read error. No DNA is shown, since the ends of the CDR3 on it are uncertain; the CDR3 is the one TCRdb lists. The CDR3 here is CASTTGGGNQPRHL. The chain links TRBV6-1 to TRBJ1-5. CDR1 and CDR2 from the germline V gene are MNHNS and SASEGT. The CDR3 sequence runs 14 residues, both termini included.

This clonotype was seen a handful of times. The chain joins TRBV6-2 or TRBV6-3 to TRBJ2-7; the D is unclear. The CDR3 contains 14 residues. Per germline, CDR1 MNHEY and CDR2 SVGEGT. Trimming took off 1 base at V and 0 bases at J, with 7 bases between the two ends. The CDR3 DNA follows: TGTGCCAGCAGTTACTTTGGGCCCTCCTACGAGCAGTACTTC. This codes for CASSYFGPSYEQYF.

This clonotype has just a few counts. The chain combines TRBV4-3 with TRBJ1-5, with no clear D. CDR3 length: 15 amino acids. V was pared by 0 bases and J by 0 bases, with 6 bases between. Per the germline V gene, CDR1 is LGHNA and CDR2 is YSLEER. The CDR3 DNA reads as TGCGCCAGCAGCCAAGACAGAAATAGCAATCAGCCCCAGCATTTT. Amino acid sequence: CASSQDRNSNQPQHF.

This clonotype showed up just a few times. This chain links TRBV7-6 with TRBJ2-3; TRBD2 matches 9 bases. Germline V gives CDR1 SGHVS, CDR2 FNYEAQ. CDR3 length equals 15 residues. The ends lost 4 bases at V and 2 bases at J; junction bases unmatched: 4. CDR3: CASSYGLANTDTQYF. CDR3 coding DNA: TGTGCCAGCAGCTACGGACTAGCGAACACAGATACGCAGTATTTT.

The V call is TRBV10-2, the J call TRBJ1-3; D unresolved. Germline lookup yields CDR1 WSHSY and CDR2 SAAADI. The CDR3 sequence is 15 residues long. V lost 3 bases and J 4 bases, leaving 13 bases between the germline ends. CDR3 in amino acids: CASSDHTSVGNTIYF. Written as DNA, the CDR3 is TGCGCCAGCAGTGACCACACGTCGGTGGGAAACACCATATATTTT.

This clonotype was counted many times. J is TRBJ1-5 and V is TRBV12-3 or TRBV12-4; 7 bases map to TRBD1. The length of the CDR3 is 13 residues. V was clipped by 7 bases and J by 5 bases; unmatched bases: 5. In DNA form, the CDR3 reads TGTGCCAGCACCGGGACAGAGTATCAGCCCCAGCATTTT. Protein: CASTGTEYQPQHF.

Turning to this clonotype: The junction departs from the called germline gene at one end, perhaps through a read error. The chain carries TRBV9 and TRBJ1-5; maybe TRBD1 (6 bases). The V gene's germline CDR1 is SGDLS and CDR2 YYNGEE. This CDR3 is built from 14 residues. Here the CDR3 reads CAGSVGGGNQPQHF. CDR3 nucleotide sequence: TGTGCCGGCAGCGTAGGGGGGGGTAATCAGCCCCAGCATTTT.

This clonotype occurred many times. This CDR3 reads CAISESKGPDGYTF. The CDR3 DNA is TGTGCCATCAGTGAGTCGAAGGGGCCAGATGGCTACACCTTC. V usage is TRBV10-3 and J usage is TRBJ1-2; D may be TRBD1 (5 bases). The germline V and J ends were trimmed by 0 bases and 6 bases, with 11 bases remaining between them. Germline V gene data show CDR1 as ENHRY and CDR2 as SYGVKD. This CDR3 region has 14 residues.

There are many counts of this clonotype. The chain combines TRBV4-3 with TRBJ1-1, with D tentatively TRBD1 (6 bases). The CDR3 is made up of 16 amino acids. The germline V gene encodes CDR1 LGHNA and CDR2 YSLEER. The V gene lost 1 base and the J gene lost 5 bases, with 17 bases spanning the gap. CDR3 region: CASSQAIGTGRTEAFF. The CDR3 nucleotides read TGCGCCAGCAGCCAAGCTATCGGAACAGGGCGGACTGAAGCTTTCTTT.

This clonotype came up many times. The chain links TRBV24-1 to TRBJ1-5; no definite D call. The germline V gene encodes CDR1 KGHDR and CDR2 SFDVKD. The CDR3 loop spans 13 amino acids. The V gene lost 5 bases and the J gene lost 4 bases, with 8 bases spanning the gap. CDR3 protein: CATSGRPNQPQHF. CDR3 bases: TGTGCCACCAGTGGAAGGCCTAATCAGCCCCAGCATTTT.

The chain employs TRBV14 and TRBJ2-7; D gene ambiguous. V lost 1 base, J lost 2 bases, and 15 bases lay in between. CDR1 SGHDN and CDR2 FVKESK come from the germline V gene. The CDR3 runs 16 residues. Written as DNA, the CDR3 is TGTGCCAGCAGCCAAGCCACCACTCCACATACCTACGAGCAGTACTTC. Translation gives CASSQATTPHTYEQYF.

This clonotype was counted once. The V and J genes are TRBV10-3 and TRBJ2-6, with D possibly matching TRBD1 (5 bases). The germline gives CDR1 ENHRY, CDR2 SYGVKD. V was shortened by 8 bases and J by 4 bases, with 9 bases between the two germline ends. The CDR3 totals 13 residues. As DNA, the CDR3 is TGTGCCATCCAGGGTACCGGGGCCAACGTCCTGACTTTC. This codes for CAIQGTGANVLTF.

V usage is TRBV19 and J usage is TRBJ1-1; maybe TRBD1 (6 bases). The CDR3 spans 18 residues. Germline lookup yields CDR1 LNHDA and CDR2 SQIVND (reference sequence). Between the trimmed V and J ends, which lost 7 bases and 3 bases, there was a span of 27 bases. The CDR3 spells CASTFTRTVILLDTEAFF. As DNA, the CDR3 is TGTGCCAGTACCTTTACCAGGACAGTGATCCTTCTGGACACTGAAGCTTTCTTT.

The chain recombines TRBV3-1 with TRBJ1-2; D is unresolved. The CDR3 sequence is 16 residues long. Trimming took off 0 bases at V and 2 bases at J, with 13 bases between the two ends. Per the germline V gene, CDR1 is LGHDT and CDR2 is YNNKEL (reference sequence). The CDR3: CASSQDLGSTNYGYTF. CDR3 nucleotides: TGTGCCAGCAGCCAAGATCTCGGCAGCACCAACTATGGCTACACCTTC.

There are a few counts of this clonotype. This chain connects TRBV12-5 to TRBJ1-1; the D is unclear. The germline V and J ends were trimmed by 3 bases and 5 bases, with 7 bases remaining between them. Germline CDR1 and CDR2: LGHNT and FRNRAP. The CDR3 extends over 12 amino acids. In DNA, the CDR3 is TGTGCTAGTGGTTTAGATGTAACTGAAGCTTTCTTT. It yields the protein CASGLDVTEAFF.

This clonotype was found many times. The junction and the germline gene differ at one end; a read error may be behind it. The V and J genes are TRBV20-1 and TRBJ1-2; no firm D call. The germline V gene has CDR1 DFQATT and CDR2 SNEGSKA (reference sequence). This CDR3 has 14 residues. The CDR3 loop is CSARESGTNYGYTF. For the CDR3, the DNA is TGCAGTGCAAGAGAGAGCGGGACTAACTATGGCTACACCTTC.

Notes on this clonotype: This could be a read error, since a much larger clone is one nucleotide away. The chain couples TRBV15 to TRBJ1-3, with 9 bases fitting TRBD1. Looked up from germline, CDR1 is LNHNV and CDR2 is YYDKDF (reference sequence). The CDR3 consists of 17 residues. The chain's CDR3 is CVTRAPGTGTTGNTIYF. For the CDR3, the DNA is TGTGTCACCCGTGCCCCCGGGACAGGGACGACTGGAAACACCATATATTTT.

At least ten counts were recorded for this clonotype. This chain links TRBV29-1 with TRBJ2-7; 12 nucleotides align to TRBD1. The CDR3 loop spans 13 amino acids. Unmatched junction bases numbered 5, after V lost 6 bases and J lost 5 bases. Germline V gives CDR1 SQVTM, CDR2 ANQGSEA. The DNA for the CDR3 is TGCAGCGTATACGGGACAGGGGGCCACGAGCAGTACTTC. Protein sequence: CSVYGTGGHEQYF.

In regard to this clonotype: The CDR3 ends on some other residue instead of the conserved phenylalanine or tryptophan, so this is likely a read error. Because the CDR3's place on the DNA is in doubt, the DNA is left out and the CDR3 is given as listed by TCRdb. CDR3 protein: CASSSGMG. The V and J genes are TRBV7-9 and TRBJ1-5. Counting both end residues, the CDR3 totals 8 amino acids. Germline CDR1 reads SEHNR; CDR2 reads FQNEAQ (reference sequence).

In its sample, this clonotype was seen many times. CDR3 amino acids: CASSYQGTGQPQHF. Here the CDR3 DNA reads TGTGCCAGCAGTTATCAGGGAACAGGTCAGCCCCAGCATTTT. The V call is TRBV2, the J call TRBJ1-5; possible D gene TRBD1, 5 bases. CDR1 and CDR2 (germline): SNHLY, FYNNEI. V shed 5 bases and J shed 6 bases, with 14 bases lying between them. The length of the CDR3 is 14 residues.

This clonotype appeared many times. This chain uses TRBV7-9 with TRBJ1-1; weak D call: TRBD1 (6 bases). CDR3 length equals 15 residues. Per the germline V gene, CDR1 is SEHNR and CDR2 is FQNEAQ (reference sequence). Trimming removed 3 bases from V and 5 bases from J, with 16 bases in between. The CDR3 bases are TGTGCCAGCAGCTTCGGCCAGGGGCACGGAACTGAAGCTTTCTTT. Translating gives CASSFGQGHGTEAFF.

The V call is TRBV14, the J call TRBJ2-3; 7 bases map to TRBD1. Germline-derived CDR1 and CDR2 are SGHDN and FVKESK. The CDR3 is made up of 14 amino acids. The junction had 3 bases not matched to a gene; V was cut back by 2 bases and J by 4 bases. For the CDR3, the DNA is TGTGCCAGCAGCCAACCTCAGGGGGCAGATACGCAGTATTTT. It is translated as CASSQPQGADTQYF.

The V call is TRBV6-6, the J call TRBJ2-6, with D possibly TRBD1 on 5 matching bases. Germline CDR1 reads MNHNY; CDR2 reads SVGAGI (reference sequence). Trimming removed 1 base at V and 3 bases at J, with 10 bases between. The CDR3 runs 16 residues. The CDR3 reads CASSYLTVVGANVLTF. CDR3 DNA: TGTGCCAGCAGTTACTTGACAGTAGTTGGGGCCAACGTCCTGACTTTC.

The CDR3 loop is CAISEQPGQGYGYTF. CDR3 coding DNA: TGTGCCATCAGTGAGCAGCCGGGACAGGGGTATGGCTACACCTTC. The gene calls are TRBV10-3 and TRBJ1-2, with TRBD1 matching 10 bases. V was clipped by 2 bases and J by 5 bases; unmatched bases: 5. The CDR3 has 15 amino acids. Germline CDR1 ENHRY, CDR2 SYGVKD.